This T cell receptor beta chain is drawn from a study of T cells after yellow fever vaccination. Study-wide background: Preparation of fractions with low cell numbers was performed using SMART-Seq v4 Ultra Low Input.

TCRdb re-derived calls from the 5' RACE reads in MiXCR, one entry per CDR3 protein. This table holds more than 250,000 distinct CDR3 sequences, 6.5% to 8.5% found once. This CDR3 has 15 amino acids. V was clipped by 1 base and J by 1 base, with 11 bases between them. CDR1 and CDR2 from the germline V gene are SGHDT and YYEEEE. This clonotype was detected a few times. The TCR was taken from a young man who received the YFV17D yellow fever vaccine. The sample consisted of PBMCs, taken about 41 days after the first yellow fever vaccination. The V gene is TRBV5-6, the J gene TRBJ1-1; D unclear. The CDR3 coding sequence is TGTGCCAGCAGCTTGAGAGGCAGCCAGAACACTGAAGCTTTCTTT. Amino acids: CASSLRGSQNTEAFF.